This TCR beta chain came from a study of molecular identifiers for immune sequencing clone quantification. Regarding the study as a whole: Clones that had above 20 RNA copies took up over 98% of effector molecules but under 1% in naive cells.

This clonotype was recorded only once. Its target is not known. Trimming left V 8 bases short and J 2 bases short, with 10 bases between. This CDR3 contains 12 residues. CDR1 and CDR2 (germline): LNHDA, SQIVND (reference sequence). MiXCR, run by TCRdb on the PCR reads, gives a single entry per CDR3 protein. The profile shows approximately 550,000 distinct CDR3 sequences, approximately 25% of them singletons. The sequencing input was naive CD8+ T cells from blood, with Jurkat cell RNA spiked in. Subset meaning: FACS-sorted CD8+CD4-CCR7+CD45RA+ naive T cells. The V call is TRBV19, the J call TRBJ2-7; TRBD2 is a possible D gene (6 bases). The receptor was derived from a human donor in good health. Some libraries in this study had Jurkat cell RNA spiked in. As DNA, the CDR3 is TGTGCCAGTGGAGGGTCGACCTACGAGCAGTACTTC. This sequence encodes CASGGSTYEQYF.